These 7 T cell receptor beta chains share one sample of origin, sequenced in a study of molecular identifiers for immune sequencing clone quantification. TCRdb analysed the PCR reads with MiXCR anew, one entry per CDR3 protein. This table holds hundreds of thousands of distinct CDR3 sequences, roughly 25% found once. The specimen was naive CD8+ T cells from blood, with Jurkat cell RNA spiked in. The subset denotes: FACS-sorted CD8+CD4-CCR7+CD45RA+ naive T cells. These receptors were obtained from a human donor in good health. Some libraries in this study had Jurkat cell RNA spiked in.

There are many counts of this clonotype. The genes are TRBV5-1 and TRBJ1-1; D is perhaps TRBD1 (5 bases). With 1 base removed from V and 3 bases from J, the gap between germline ends came to 25 bases. The CDR3 length is 19 residues. CDR1 and CDR2 (germline): SGHRS, YFSETQ. CDR3 region: CASSLFGQGRVTEDTEAFF. The CDR3, as DNA: TGCGCCAGCAGCTTGTTCGGGCAGGGAAGGGTAACGGAGGACACTGAAGCTTTCTTT.

The chain carries TRBV20-1 and TRBJ1-5; D unclear. In germline, CDR1 is DFQATT, CDR2 SNEGSKA (reference sequence). This CDR3 region has 16 residues. Trimming removed 0 bases at V and 3 bases at J, with 15 bases between. This chain's CDR3 is CSARESDGVVNQPQHF. The CDR3 DNA follows: TGCAGTGCTAGAGAATCGGACGGGGTTGTCAATCAGCCCCAGCATTTT.

This chain joins TRBV20-1 and TRBJ2-2; weak D call: TRBD1 (6 bases). The CDR3 contains 16 residues. The germline V gene encodes CDR1 DFQATT and CDR2 SNEGSKA (reference sequence). V was clipped by 6 bases and J by 2 bases, with 19 bases between them. CDR3 sequence reads: CSAQDRRRINTGELFF. In DNA, the CDR3 is TGCAGTGCCCAGGACAGACGCAGGATAAACACCGGGGAGCTGTTTTTT.

To note about this clonotype: One end of the junction does not line up with germline, which may come from a read error. This chain links TRBV2 with TRBJ1-4, with a possible D match to TRBD1 (5 bases). The CDR3 contains 14 residues. Per germline, CDR1 SNHLY and CDR2 FYNNEI. The CDR3: CASRDTTTNEKLFF. The DNA for the CDR3 is TGTGCCAGCAGGGACACAACAACTAATGAAAAACTGTTCTTT.

In the case of this clonotype: A junction end diverges from the germline sequence, so it may reflect a read error. V usage is TRBV7-8 and J usage is TRBJ2-4; possibly TRBD1 for D (6 bases). CDR1 is SGHVS and CDR2 is FQNEAQ in the germline V gene. CDR3 length: 17 residues. The CDR3 loop reads CASSFIGQSSAGSIQCF. In DNA form, the CDR3 reads TGTGCCAGCAGCTTTATAGGACAGAGCTCAGCCGGAAGCATTCAGTGCTTC.

This clonotype was seen repeatedly, ten times or more. The rearrangement joins TRBV20-1 to TRBJ2-7, with no clear D. Per germline, CDR1 DFQATT and CDR2 SNEGSKA (reference sequence). V lost 0 bases to trimming and J lost 5 bases, with 11 bases between them. CDR3 length: 13 residues. This CDR3 reads CSAREGRRDEQYF. DNA for the CDR3: TGCAGTGCTAGAGAAGGTCGAAGGGACGAGCAGTACTTC.

This clonotype was counted at least ten times. The chain links TRBV14 to TRBJ2-3, with TRBD1 as a possible D gene (6 bases). The V and J ends lost 2 bases and 0 bases respectively, with 12 bases between them. Looked up from germline, CDR1 is SGHDN and CDR2 is FVKESK. The CDR3 covers 16 residues. CDR3 coding DNA: TGTGCCAGCAGCCAATTCGGGGACATAAGCACAGATACGCAGTATTTT. This codes for CASSQFGDISTDTQYF.